The entry below gives a single T cell receptor (beta chain) sequence along with its context. The antigen is unknown. Compared with germline, one end of the junction differs, possibly owing to a read error. The data were obtained in a study of Graves' ophthalmopathy and Graves' hyperthyroidism. RNA transcripts provided the template for amplifying TCR beta CDR3 regions. HTBI-primed first-round RT-PCR preceded second-round multiplex PCR. Via MiXCR, TCRdb re-called the multiplex PCR reads, giving one row per CDR3 protein. The sample yields approximately 640,000 distinct CDR3 sequences, about 38% seen once. General study findings and limits: Sensitivity of 85% to 90% and specificity of approximately 81% were achieved when a 13-signature model separated ophthalmopathy from stable hyperthyroidism. Thyroid clonotypes that were expanded above 0.001 frequency mostly also appeared in blood.

From germline, CDR1 is SGHTA and CDR2 FQGNSA. There are 16 residues in the CDR3. Clinical symptoms, serum thyroxine, TRAb, thyroid ultrasound and orbital computed tomography determined diagnosis. Input material: peripheral blood. This chain uses TRBV7-2 with TRBJ1-2; 10 bases are a match to TRBD1. The clonotype comes from an adult man with Graves' ophthalmopathy. The CDR3 bases are TGCGCCAGCAGCCCGGGACAGGGGAGGAGGAACTATGGCTACACCTTC. This codes for CASSPGQGRRNYGYTF.